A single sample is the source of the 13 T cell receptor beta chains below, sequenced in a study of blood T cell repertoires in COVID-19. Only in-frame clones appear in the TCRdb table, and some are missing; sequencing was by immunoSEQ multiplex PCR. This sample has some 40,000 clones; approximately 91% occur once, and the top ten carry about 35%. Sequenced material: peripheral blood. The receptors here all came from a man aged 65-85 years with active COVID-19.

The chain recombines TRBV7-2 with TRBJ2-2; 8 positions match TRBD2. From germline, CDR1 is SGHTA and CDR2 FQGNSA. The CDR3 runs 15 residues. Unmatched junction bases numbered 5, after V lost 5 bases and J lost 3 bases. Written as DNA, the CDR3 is TGTGCCAGCAGCCTCCGGACTAGCCACACCGGGGAGCTGTTTTTT. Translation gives CASSLRTSHTGELFF.

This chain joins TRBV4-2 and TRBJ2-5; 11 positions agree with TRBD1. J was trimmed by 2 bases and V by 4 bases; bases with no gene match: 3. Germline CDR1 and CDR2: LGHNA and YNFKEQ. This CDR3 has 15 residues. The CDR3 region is CASSPRDRGQETQYF. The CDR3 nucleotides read TGTGCCAGCAGCCCCCGGGACAGGGGGCAAGAGACCCAGTACTTC.

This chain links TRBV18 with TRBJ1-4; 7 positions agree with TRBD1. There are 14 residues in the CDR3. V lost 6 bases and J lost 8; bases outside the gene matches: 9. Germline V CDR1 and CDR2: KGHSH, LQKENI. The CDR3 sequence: CASSRGQNTEKLFF. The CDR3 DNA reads TGTGCCAGCTCTAGGGGGCAGAACACCGAAAAACTGTTTTTT.

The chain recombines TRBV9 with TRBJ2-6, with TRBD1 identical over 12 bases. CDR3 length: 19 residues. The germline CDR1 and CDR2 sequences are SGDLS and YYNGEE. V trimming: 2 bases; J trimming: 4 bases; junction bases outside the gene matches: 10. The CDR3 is CASSVGPGQGAEGANVLTF. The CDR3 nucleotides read TGTGCCAGCAGCGTCGGACCGGGACAGGGGGCGGAAGGGGCCAACGTCCTGACTTTC.

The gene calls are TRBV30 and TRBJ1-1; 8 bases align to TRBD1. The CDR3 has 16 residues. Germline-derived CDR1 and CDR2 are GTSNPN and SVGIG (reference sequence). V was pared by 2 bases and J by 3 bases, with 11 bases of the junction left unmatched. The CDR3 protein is CAWSLDRDRRDTEAFF. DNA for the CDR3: TGTGCCTGGAGTTTAGACCGGGACAGGCGGGACACTGAAGCTTTCTTT.

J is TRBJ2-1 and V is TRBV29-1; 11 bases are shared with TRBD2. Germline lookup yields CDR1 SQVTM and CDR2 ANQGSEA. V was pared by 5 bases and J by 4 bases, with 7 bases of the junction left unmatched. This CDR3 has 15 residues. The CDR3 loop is CSVLLAGGLYNEQFF. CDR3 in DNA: TGCAGCGTTCTCCTAGCGGGGGGACTATACAATGAGCAGTTCTTC.

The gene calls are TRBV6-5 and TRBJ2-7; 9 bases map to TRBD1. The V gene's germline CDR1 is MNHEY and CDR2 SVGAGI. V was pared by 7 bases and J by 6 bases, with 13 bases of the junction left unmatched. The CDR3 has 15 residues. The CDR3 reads CASTNTGQGIFEQYF. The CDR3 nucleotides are TGTGCCAGCACTAACACGGGACAGGGAATCTTCGAGCAGTACTTC.

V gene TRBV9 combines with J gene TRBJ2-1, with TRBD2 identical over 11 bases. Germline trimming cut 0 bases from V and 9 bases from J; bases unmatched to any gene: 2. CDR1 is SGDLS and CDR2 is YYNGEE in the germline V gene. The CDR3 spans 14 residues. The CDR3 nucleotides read TGTGCCAGCAGCGTAGGCCTAGCGGGGGGTGAGCAGTTCTTC. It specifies CASSVGLAGGEQFF.

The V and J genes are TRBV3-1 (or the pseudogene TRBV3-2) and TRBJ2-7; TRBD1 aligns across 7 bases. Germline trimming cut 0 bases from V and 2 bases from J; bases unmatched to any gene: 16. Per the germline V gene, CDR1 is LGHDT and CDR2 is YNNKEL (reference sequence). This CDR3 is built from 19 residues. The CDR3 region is CASSQDLWQEYRGTYEQYF. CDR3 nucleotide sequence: TGTGCCAGCAGCCAAGATCTTTGGCAGGAATACAGGGGCACCTACGAGCAGTACTTC.

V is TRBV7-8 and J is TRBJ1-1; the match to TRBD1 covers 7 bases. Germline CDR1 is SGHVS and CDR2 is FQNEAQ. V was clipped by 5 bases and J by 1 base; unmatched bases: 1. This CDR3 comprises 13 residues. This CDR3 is CASSRDRNTEAFF. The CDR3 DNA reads TGTGCCAGCAGCCGGGACAGGAACACTGAAGCTTTCTTT.

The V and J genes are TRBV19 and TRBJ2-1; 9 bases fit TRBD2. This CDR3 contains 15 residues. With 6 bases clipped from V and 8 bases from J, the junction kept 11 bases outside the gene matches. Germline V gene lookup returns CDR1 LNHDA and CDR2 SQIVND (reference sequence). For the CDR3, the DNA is TGTGCCAGTAGCGGACTGGCGGGAGGGCCTTATGAGCAGTTCTTC. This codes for CASSGLAGGPYEQFF.

The CDR3 bases are TGTGCCAGCAGCCCGACTAGCGGCACAGATACGCAGTATTTT. Translating gives CASSPTSGTDTQYF. The chain combines TRBV9 with TRBJ2-3; 8 nucleotides agree with TRBD2. This CDR3 region has 14 residues. V lost 4 bases to trimming and J lost 1 base; unmatched junction nucleotides: 2. Germline CDR1 SGDLS, CDR2 YYNGEE.

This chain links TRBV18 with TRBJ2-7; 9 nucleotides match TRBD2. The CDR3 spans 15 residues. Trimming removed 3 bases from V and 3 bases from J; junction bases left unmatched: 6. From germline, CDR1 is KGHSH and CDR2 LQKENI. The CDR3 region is CASSPFGTSLYEQYF. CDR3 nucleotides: TGTGCCAGCTCACCCTTCGGGACTAGCCTCTACGAGCAGTACTTC.